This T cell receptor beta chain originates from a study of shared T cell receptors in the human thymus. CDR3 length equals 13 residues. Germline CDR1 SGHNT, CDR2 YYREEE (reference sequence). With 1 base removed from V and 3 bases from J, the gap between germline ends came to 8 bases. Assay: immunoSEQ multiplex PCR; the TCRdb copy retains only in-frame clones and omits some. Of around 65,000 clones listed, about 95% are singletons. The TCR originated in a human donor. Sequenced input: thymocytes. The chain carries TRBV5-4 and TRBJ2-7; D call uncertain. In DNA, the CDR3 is TGTGCCAGCAGCTTGAACAAATTCTACGAGCAGTACTTC. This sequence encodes CASSLNKFYEQYF.